This T cell receptor beta chain was obtained from a study of response to subunit inactivated influenza vaccine. This clonotype was counted ten times or more. The antigen is undetermined. TCRdb reanalysed the RT-PCR reads using MiXCR and keeps one entry per CDR3 protein. The table records 700,000 to 900,000 distinct CDR3 sequences, about 20% of them present only once. Trimming took 1 base from V and 7 from J; bases not matched to a gene: 11. This CDR3 has 16 residues. Germline lookup yields CDR1 MDHEN and CDR2 SYDVKM. Broader study findings: Only a handful of new T cells, the authors suggested, are recruited with each seasonal influenza vaccination.

This material consisted of PBMCs from blood, taken roughly 5 days after vaccination. The TCR was taken from a man between 45 and 60 years old who received an inactivated influenza vaccine. The chain uses TRBV28 and TRBJ2-7; 9 bases line up with TRBD1. CDR3 in amino acids: CASSLYLRGQGFEQYF. Here the CDR3 DNA reads TGTGCCAGCAGTTTATACCTTAGGGGACAGGGCTTTGAGCAGTACTTC.